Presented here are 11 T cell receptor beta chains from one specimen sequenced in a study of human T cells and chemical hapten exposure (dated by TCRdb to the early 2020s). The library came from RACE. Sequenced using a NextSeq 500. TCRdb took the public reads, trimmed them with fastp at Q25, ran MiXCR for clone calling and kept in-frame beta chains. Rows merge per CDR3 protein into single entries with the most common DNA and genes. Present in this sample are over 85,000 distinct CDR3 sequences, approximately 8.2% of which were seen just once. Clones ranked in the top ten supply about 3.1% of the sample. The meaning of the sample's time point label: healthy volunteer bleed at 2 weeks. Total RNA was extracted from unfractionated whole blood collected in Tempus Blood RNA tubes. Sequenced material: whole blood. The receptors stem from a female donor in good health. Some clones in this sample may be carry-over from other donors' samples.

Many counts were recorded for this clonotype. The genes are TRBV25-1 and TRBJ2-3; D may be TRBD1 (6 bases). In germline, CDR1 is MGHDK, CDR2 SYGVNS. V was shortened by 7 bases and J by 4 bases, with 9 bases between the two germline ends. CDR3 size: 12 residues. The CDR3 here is CASTPGADTQYF. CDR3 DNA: TGTGCCAGCACCCCAGGGGCAGATACGCAGTATTTT.

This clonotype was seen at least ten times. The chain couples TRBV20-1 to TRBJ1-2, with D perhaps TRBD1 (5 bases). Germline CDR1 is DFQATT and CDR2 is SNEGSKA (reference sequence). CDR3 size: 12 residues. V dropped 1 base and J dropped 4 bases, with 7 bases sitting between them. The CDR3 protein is CSARADSYGYTF. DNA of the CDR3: TGCAGTGCTAGAGCCGACAGCTATGGCTACACCTTC.

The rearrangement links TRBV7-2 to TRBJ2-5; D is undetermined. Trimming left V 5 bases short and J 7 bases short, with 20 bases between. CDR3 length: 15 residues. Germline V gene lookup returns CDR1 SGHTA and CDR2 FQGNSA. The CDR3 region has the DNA TGTGCCAGCAGCCCGGAACGATTTATGTTTGCGACCCAGTACTTC. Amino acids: CASSPERFMFATQYF.

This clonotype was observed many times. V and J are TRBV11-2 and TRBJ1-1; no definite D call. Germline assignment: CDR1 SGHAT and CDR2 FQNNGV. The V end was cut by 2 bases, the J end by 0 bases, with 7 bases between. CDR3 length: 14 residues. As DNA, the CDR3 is TGTGCCAGCAGCTTAAACCGGATGAACACTGAAGCTTTCTTT. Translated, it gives CASSLNRMNTEAFF.

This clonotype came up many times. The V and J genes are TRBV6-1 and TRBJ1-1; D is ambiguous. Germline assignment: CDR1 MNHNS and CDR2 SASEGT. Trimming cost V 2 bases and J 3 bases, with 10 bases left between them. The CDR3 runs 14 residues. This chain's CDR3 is CASSERSQYTEAFF. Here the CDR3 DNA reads TGTGCCAGCAGTGAAAGAAGCCAGTACACTGAAGCTTTCTTT.

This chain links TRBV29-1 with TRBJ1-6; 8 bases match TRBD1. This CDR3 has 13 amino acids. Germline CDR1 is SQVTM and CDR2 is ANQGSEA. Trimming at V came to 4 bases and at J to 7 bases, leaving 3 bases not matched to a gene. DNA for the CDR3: TGCAGCGTTGGGACAGGGTTGAATTCACCCCTCCACTTT. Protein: CSVGTGLNSPLHF.

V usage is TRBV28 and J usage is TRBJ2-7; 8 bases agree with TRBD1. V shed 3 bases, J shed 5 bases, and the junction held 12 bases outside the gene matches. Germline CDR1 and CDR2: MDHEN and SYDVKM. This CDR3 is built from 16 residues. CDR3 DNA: TGTGCCAGCAGTTTGATATCGGGCAGGGGGCTCGACGAGCAGTACTTC. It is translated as CASSLISGRGLDEQYF.

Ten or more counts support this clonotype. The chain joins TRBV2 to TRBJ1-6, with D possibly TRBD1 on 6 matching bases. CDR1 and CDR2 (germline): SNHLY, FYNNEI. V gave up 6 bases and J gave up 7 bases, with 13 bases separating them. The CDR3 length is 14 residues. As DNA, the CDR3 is TGTGCCAGCAGACAAGGGGGTTGGAATTCACCCCTCCACTTT. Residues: CASRQGGWNSPLHF.

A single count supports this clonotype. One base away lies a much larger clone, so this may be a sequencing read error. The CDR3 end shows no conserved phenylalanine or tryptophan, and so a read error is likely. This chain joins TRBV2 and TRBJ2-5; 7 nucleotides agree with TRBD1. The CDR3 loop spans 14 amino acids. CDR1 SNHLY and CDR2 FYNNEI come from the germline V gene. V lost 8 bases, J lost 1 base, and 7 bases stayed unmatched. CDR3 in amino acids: CASLKGDSQETQYL. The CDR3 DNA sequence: TGTGCCAGCCTGAAAGGGGACAGCCAAGAGACCCAGTACCTC.

CDR3 in DNA: TGTGCCAGCACGGGACAGGTCTGTTTCACTGAAGCTTTCTTT. It is translated as CASTGQVCFTEAFF. The chain recombines TRBV2 with TRBJ1-1, with TRBD1 identical over 8 bases. CDR3 length: 14 residues. The germline V gene encodes CDR1 SNHLY and CDR2 FYNNEI. Unmatched junction bases numbered 8, after V lost 7 bases and J lost 4 bases.

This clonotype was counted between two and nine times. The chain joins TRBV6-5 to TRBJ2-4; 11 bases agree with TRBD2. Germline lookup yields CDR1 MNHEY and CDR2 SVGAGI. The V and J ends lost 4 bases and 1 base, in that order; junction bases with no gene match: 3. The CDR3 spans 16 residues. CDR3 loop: CASSLTSGNAKNIQYF. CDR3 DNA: TGTGCCAGCAGTTTGACTAGCGGGAATGCCAAAAACATTCAGTACTTC.